This T cell receptor beta chain was found in a study of tumor and adjacent non-tumor tissue in lung cancer. As for the study in general: There were 12 adenocarcinoma, a couple of squamous cell carcinoma and 1 small cell lung cancer cases. Aged about 31 to 80 years, patients included nine to eleven men and roughly five women with stage I to III disease.

Study conclusions and caveats: Significantly higher TCR diversity was found in tumor than normal lung.

Only a few counts were recorded for this clonotype. Its antigen is unknown. The template was RNA from unsorted bulk tissue. Donors were chemotherapy-naive, newly diagnosed lung cancer surgical patients in China, August–late 2014. Germline values: CDR1 SEHNR, CDR2 FQNEAQ (reference sequence). The CDR3 sequence is 17 residues long. V was cut by 4 bases and J by 9 bases, with 24 bases left in between. The library came from three nested PCR rounds adapted from ARM-PCR protocols. TCRdb reprocessed the multiplex PCR reads via MiXCR and lists one record per CDR3 protein. The sample gives roughly 76,000 distinct CDR3 sequences, around 65% of which show up once; roughly 12% is in the top ten.

This rearrangement joins TRBV7-9 to TRBJ2-2; D perhaps matches TRBD1 (6 bases). Sequenced input: lung tumor tissue. This receptor was identified in an older woman with non-small cell lung cancer. CDR3 in DNA: TGTGCCAGCAGCTCGGTCCCGGTCAGCCTGGGGGCTAGGGAGCTGTTTTTT. Translated: CASSSVPVSLGARELFF.